This T cell receptor (beta chain) was identified during a study of CD8 T cells in ankylosing spondylitis. V lost 7 bases to trimming and J lost 5 bases, with 14 bases between them. Germline V gives CDR1 MNHEY, CDR2 SVGEGT. This CDR3 has 13 amino acids. Findings and limits, study-wide: What appeared characteristic of ankylosing spondylitis blood was a TCR beta motif of several highly homologous variants.

This clonotype was found a few times. Its cognate antigen is unknown. TCRdb called the 5' RACE reads again in MiXCR, with one record for every CDR3 protein. In the table there are about 220,000 distinct CDR3 sequences, 15% to 20% of which are singletons. The source of this sequence is a male donor with ankylosing spondylitis. The gene calls are TRBV6-2 or TRBV6-3 and TRBJ1-1; no reliable D call. The sample was blood, either unsorted or a sorted T cell fraction (not recorded which). This chain's CDR3 is CASTHNPATEAFF. CDR3 sequence (DNA): TGTGCCAGCACCCACAACCCCGCGACTGAAGCTTTCTTT.